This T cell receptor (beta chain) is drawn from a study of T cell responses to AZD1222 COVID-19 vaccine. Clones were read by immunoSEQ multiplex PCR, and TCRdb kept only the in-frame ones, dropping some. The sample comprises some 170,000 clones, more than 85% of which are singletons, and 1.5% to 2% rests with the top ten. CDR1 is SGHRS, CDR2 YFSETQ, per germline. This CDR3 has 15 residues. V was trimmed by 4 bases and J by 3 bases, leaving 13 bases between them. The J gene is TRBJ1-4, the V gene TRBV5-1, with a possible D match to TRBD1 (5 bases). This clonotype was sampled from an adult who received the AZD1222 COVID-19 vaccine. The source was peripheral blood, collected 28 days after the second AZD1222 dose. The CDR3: CASSLGALSNEKLFF. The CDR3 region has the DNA TGCGCCAGCAGCCTAGGGGCTTTGTCTAATGAAAAACTGTTTTTT.